A single sample gave rise to the 22 T cell receptor beta chains below, sequenced in a study of T cells in Graves' hyperthyroidism and ophthalmopathy. TCR beta CDR3 regions were amplified from RNA. TCR CDR3 underwent first-round RT-PCR with the HTBI primer set. Via MiXCR, TCRdb re-called the multiplex PCR reads, giving one row per CDR3 protein. The sample carries 730,000 or so distinct CDR3 sequences, around a sixth recorded once. Sequences were obtained from blood. Receptors originate from a woman aged 45-59 years with Graves' hyperthyroidism that later progressed to Graves' ophthalmopathy.

This clonotype turned up a few times. The V and J genes are TRBV25-1 and TRBJ2-3; weak D call: TRBD1 (6 bases). The CDR3 length is 14 residues. Germline-derived CDR1 and CDR2 are MGHDK and SYGVNS. Between the trimmed V and J ends, which lost 1 base and 6 bases, there was a span of 11 bases. CDR3 sequence reads: CASSESTGYDTQYF. In nucleotides, the CDR3 is TGTGCCAGCAGTGAATCGACAGGTTATGATACGCAGTATTTT.

In the case of this clonotype: This may come from a read error, since a much larger clone is one base off. The chain has TRBV3-1 and TRBJ1-6; D is unclear. The CDR3 has 13 residues. The V and J ends lost 4 bases and 9 bases respectively, with 10 bases between them. Per the germline V gene, CDR1 is LGHDT and CDR2 is YNNKEL (reference sequence). The DNA for the CDR3 is TGTGCCAGCAGCCTAAGTGGGGTTTCACCCCTCCACTTT. It translates to CASSLSGVSPLHF.

V and J are TRBV12-3 or TRBV12-4 and TRBJ1-6, with a weak D call TRBD1 (6 bases). The CDR3 runs to 15 residues. The V gene lost 2 bases and the J gene lost 9 bases, with 14 bases spanning the gap. The CDR3 reads CASSLLDRQVSPLHF. The CDR3 nucleotides read TGTGCCAGCAGTTTACTTGACAGGCAAGTTTCACCCCTCCACTTT.

A note on this clonotype: This CDR3 fails to terminate in the conserved phenylalanine or tryptophan, so it likely reflects a read error. The gene calls are TRBV30 and TRBJ1-1; TRBD1 agrees at 7 bases. With 6 bases clipped from V and 4 bases from J, the junction kept 11 bases outside the gene matches. The CDR3 runs 14 residues. Germline CDR1 is GTSNPN and CDR2 is SVGIG (reference sequence). The CDR3 DNA sequence: TGTGCCTGCCGGACAGGAGGGGTAAGCACTGAAGCTTTCCTT. Translating it yields CACRTGGVSTEAFL.

This clonotype came up a few times. This CDR3 reads CSVGGGRQETQYF. The CDR3 DNA follows: TGCAGCGTTGGAGGGGGCCGACAAGAGACCCAGTACTTC. The genes are TRBV29-1 and TRBJ2-5; 7 nucleotides line up with TRBD1. The CDR3 totals 13 residues. Germline CDR1 SQVTM, CDR2 ANQGSEA. V lost 4 bases to trimming and J lost 2 bases; unmatched junction nucleotides: 4.

This chain joins TRBV7-9 and TRBJ2-1; 8 nucleotides match TRBD1. Germline V lookup: CDR1 SEHNR, CDR2 FQNEAQ (reference sequence). With 4 bases clipped from V and 3 bases from J, the junction kept 8 bases outside the gene matches. The CDR3 length is 16 residues. CDR3 loop: CASSSRQGTHYNEQFF. CDR3 in DNA: TGTGCCAGCAGCTCCCGACAGGGGACTCACTACAATGAGCAGTTCTTC. The variable domain in full, with the rest retrieved from reference TRBV7-9 and TRBJ2-1, is DTGVSQNPRHKITKRGQNVTFRCDPISEHNRLYWYRQTLGQGPEFLTYFQNEAQLEKSRLLSDRFSAERPKGSFSTLEIQRTEQGDSAMYLCASSSRQGTHYNEQFFGPGTRLTVL.

This clonotype was detected many times. The V and J genes are TRBV20-1 and TRBJ2-3; D is undetermined. The CDR3 sequence is 14 residues long. Germline V gene data show CDR1 as DFQATT and CDR2 as SNEGSKA (reference sequence). V lost 6 bases to trimming and J lost 1 base, with 14 bases between them. CDR3 coding DNA: TGCAGTGCCCTTAGTGCTTTGGGCACAGATACGCAGTATTTT. Protein sequence: CSALSALGTDTQYF.

In its sample, this clonotype was seen many times. The V and J genes are TRBV5-1 and TRBJ1-1, with no clear D. The V gene lost 0 bases and the J gene lost 0 bases, with 6 bases spanning the gap. Germline V CDR1 and CDR2: SGHRS, YFSETQ. The CDR3 has 14 amino acids. CDR3 protein: CASSLEVMNTEAFF. The CDR3 DNA follows: TGCGCCAGCAGCTTGGAGGTTATGAACACTGAAGCTTTCTTT.

The gene calls are TRBV12-3 or TRBV12-4 and TRBJ2-2; 14 nucleotides match TRBD2. Trimming removed 4 bases from V and 1 base from J; junction bases left unmatched: 2. The CDR3 loop spans 17 amino acids. The CDR3 region is CASSSGTSGGNTGELFF. The CDR3 nucleotides are TGTGCCAGCAGTTCCGGGACTAGCGGGGGGAACACCGGGGAGCTGTTTTTT.

The gene calls are TRBV20-1 and TRBJ1-1; maybe TRBD1 (6 bases). With 1 base removed from V and 4 bases from J, the gap between germline ends came to 10 bases. The germline V gene encodes CDR1 DFQATT and CDR2 SNEGSKA (reference sequence). The CDR3 has 13 residues. The CDR3 region has the DNA TGCAGTGCTAGAGTCCGGGGGGCCACTGAAGCTTTCTTT. Its translation is CSARVRGATEAFF.

Many counts were recorded for this clonotype. V usage is TRBV6-1 and J usage is TRBJ1-1; D might be TRBD1 (6 bases). This CDR3 has 14 residues. With 6 bases removed from V and 5 bases from J, the gap between germline ends came to 16 bases. The germline CDR1 and CDR2 sequences are MNHNS and SASEGT. The CDR3 loop reads CASSTGTRGTEAFF. CDR3 coding DNA: TGTGCCAGCAGCACAGGGACGAGAGGGACTGAAGCTTTCTTT.

The chain employs TRBV6-1 and TRBJ2-7; 8 positions match TRBD1. J gave up 3 bases and V 5 bases, and 9 bases lay outside the gene matches. CDR1 and CDR2 (germline): MNHNS, SASEGT. CDR3 length equals 15 residues. The CDR3 nucleotides read TGTGCCAGCAGTTACACGGGACAGGTGATCTACGAGCAGTACTTC. It codes for CASSYTGQVIYEQYF.

There are many counts of this clonotype. The chain joins TRBV3-1 to TRBJ2-5, with a weak D call TRBD1 (8 bases). CDR3 length equals 15 residues. The ends were cut back, 4 bases at V and 1 base at J, with 13 bases in the middle. The germline V gene encodes CDR1 LGHDT and CDR2 YNNKEL (reference sequence). CDR3 region: CASSPSGTGQETQYF. The CDR3 DNA sequence: TGTGCCAGCAGCCCGAGCGGGACAGGCCAAGAGACCCAGTACTTC.

Concerning this clonotype: This may arise from a read error, as a much more abundant clone is one base away. The chain couples TRBV29-1 to TRBJ2-1; perhaps TRBD1 as D (7 bases). Germline V gene data show CDR1 as SQVTM and CDR2 as ANQGSEA. The length of the CDR3 is 15 residues. The CDR3 region is CSAEGGPGQSNEQFF. The CDR3 DNA follows: TGCAGCGCTGAAGGAGGGCCGGGACAGAGCAATGAGCAGTTCTTC.

This clonotype was picked up many times. V and J are TRBV4-1 and TRBJ2-7; D is perhaps TRBD1 or TRBD2 (5 bases each). This CDR3 is built from 14 residues. V dropped 2 bases and J dropped 8 bases, with 16 bases sitting between them. Looked up from germline, CDR1 is MGHRA and CDR2 is YSYEKL. As DNA, the CDR3 is TGCGCCAGCAGCCAATTCGGGACCGCCGGGAAGCAGTACTTC. Translated, it gives CASSQFGTAGKQYF.

This clonotype was detected many times. The chain uses TRBV7-8 and TRBJ2-1; 9 positions agree with TRBD2. Trimming removed 3 bases from V and 7 bases from J; junction bases left unmatched: 7. Germline loops: CDR1 SGHVS, CDR2 FQNEAQ. The CDR3 is 15 residues long. The CDR3 is CASSFASGAGNEQFF. CDR3 bases: TGTGCCAGCAGCTTTGCTAGCGGGGCGGGGAATGAGCAGTTCTTC. Looking up the rest from reference TRBV7-8 and TRBJ2-1 gives the full variable domain: GAGVSQSPRYKVAKRGQDVALRCDPISGHVSLFWYQQALGQGPEFLTYFQNEAQLDKSGLPSDRFFAERPEGSVSTLKIQRTQQEDSAVYLCASSFASGAGNEQFFGPGTRLTVL.

This clonotype was seen more than once but under ten times. The chain uses TRBV2 and TRBJ1-5; no definite D call. The V and J ends lost 2 bases and 2 bases respectively, with 10 bases between them. Germline V gene sequence: CDR1 SNHLY, CDR2 FYNNEI. CDR3 size: 15 residues. The CDR3 loop reads CASSEIGVGNQPQHF. CDR3 nucleotide sequence: TGTGCCAGCAGTGAAATCGGGGTGGGCAATCAGCCCCAGCATTTT.

Note on this clonotype: It may be a read error: a sequence one base away is much more abundant. The rearrangement links TRBV10-2 to TRBJ2-5; possibly TRBD1 for D (5 bases). The V gene's germline CDR1 is WSHSY and CDR2 SAAADI. The CDR3 is made up of 15 amino acids. The CDR3 bases are TGCGCCTGCAGTGGGGCAGGGTCGTATGGGGAGACCCAGTACTTC. This gives the protein CACSGAGSYGETQYF.

This clonotype was detected ten times or more. The V call is TRBV11-2, the J call TRBJ1-1; D unclear. Germline-derived CDR1 and CDR2 are SGHAT and FQNNGV. There are 13 residues in the CDR3. Trimming cost V 7 bases and J 7 bases, with 16 bases left between them. The CDR3 protein is CASTDVEIYEAFF. DNA of the CDR3: TGTGCCAGCACCGACGTGGAGATCTATGAAGCTTTCTTT.

This clonotype was seen ten or more times. The rearrangement joins TRBV12-3 or TRBV12-4 to TRBJ2-5, with 8 nucleotides matching TRBD2. V lost 5 bases to trimming and J lost 4 bases; unmatched junction nucleotides: 9. This CDR3 is built from 15 residues. The CDR3: CASSPLRTSRETQYF. DNA for the CDR3: TGTGCCAGCAGTCCCCTACGGACTAGCCGAGAGACCCAGTACTTC.

This clonotype was detected ten times or more. The V and J genes are TRBV7-9 and TRBJ2-1; TRBD2 agrees at 13 bases. CDR1 is SEHNR and CDR2 is FQNEAQ in the germline V gene (reference sequence). The CDR3 spans 14 residues. J lost 7 bases, V lost 11 bases, and 8 bases had no gene match. CDR3 DNA sequence: TGTGCCGGGGGACTAGCGGGGAGTCGGAATGAGCAGTTCTTC. Its protein is CAGGLAGSRNEQFF.

This clonotype was observed at least ten times. V gene TRBV11-2 combines with J gene TRBJ1-2; D remains unclear. The CDR3 has 14 amino acids. Germline V gene sequence: CDR1 SGHAT, CDR2 FQNNGV. The V gene lost 0 bases and the J gene lost 4 bases, with 9 bases spanning the gap. Here the CDR3 reads CASSLDGRSYGYTF. CDR3 sequence (DNA): TGTGCCAGCAGCTTAGATGGACGTTCCTATGGCTACACCTTC.